This T cell receptor beta chain was obtained from a study of human T cells and chemical hapten exposure. Sample time point: patch test 2, 6 weeks after DPC sensitization. Sample treatment: therapeutic diphenylcyclopropenone sensitization with weekly scalp DPC. This clonotype was detected many times. TCRdb redid the calling of the RACE reads with MiXCR, one entry per CDR3 protein. The table has roughly 50,000 distinct CDR3 sequences, less than 10% seen once. The length of the CDR3 is 15 residues. Trimming left V 2 bases short and J 0 bases short, with 10 bases between. CDR1 MNHEY and CDR2 SVGAGI come from the germline V gene.

The input for sequencing was whole blood, taken in connection with sensitization to the hapten diphenylcyclopropenone (DPC). The J gene is TRBJ1-1, the V gene TRBV6-5; D remains unclear. The receptor was isolated from a woman aged 50 to 60 with alopecia areata. Some clones in this sample may be carry-over from other donors' samples. The DNA of the CDR3 is TGTGCCAGCAGTTACGCGCTTGGGGTGAACACTGAAGCTTTCTTT. Translated, it gives CASSYALGVNTEAFF.